This T cell receptor beta chain emerged from a study of blood T cells in healthy people across ages. The study's findings and limits: In these data, TCR beta diversity tracked strongly with naive T cell percentage. Relative to aged donors, long-lived donors carried more naive CD4+ cells and displayed higher diversity. PBMCs left unsorted prevented a conclusive naive versus antigen-experienced comparison.

A word on this clonotype: Its target is unknown.

Primers used in a second PCR of roughly 6 to 11 cycles were a sample-barcoded 5' primer and a J-beta primer mix. Every individual sample yielded 2.5 million or more paired-end reads (each containing CDR3). TCRdb fed the 5' RACE reads into MiXCR, producing one record per CDR3 protein. The sample includes fewer than 2,000,000 distinct CDR3 sequences, approximately 39% of them seen just once. The CDR3 is 13 amino acids. The germline V gene encodes CDR1 SGHTA and CDR2 FQGNSA. V lost 1 base and J lost 14, with 17 bases in between. Sequencing was carried out using blood. V gene TRBV7-2 combines with J gene TRBJ1-2; D unclear. The TCR sequence derives from a human donor in good health. The CDR3 sequence is CASSLVFADQTTF. The DNA for the CDR3 is TGTGCCAGCAGCTTAGTATTCGCGGACCAGACGACCTTC.